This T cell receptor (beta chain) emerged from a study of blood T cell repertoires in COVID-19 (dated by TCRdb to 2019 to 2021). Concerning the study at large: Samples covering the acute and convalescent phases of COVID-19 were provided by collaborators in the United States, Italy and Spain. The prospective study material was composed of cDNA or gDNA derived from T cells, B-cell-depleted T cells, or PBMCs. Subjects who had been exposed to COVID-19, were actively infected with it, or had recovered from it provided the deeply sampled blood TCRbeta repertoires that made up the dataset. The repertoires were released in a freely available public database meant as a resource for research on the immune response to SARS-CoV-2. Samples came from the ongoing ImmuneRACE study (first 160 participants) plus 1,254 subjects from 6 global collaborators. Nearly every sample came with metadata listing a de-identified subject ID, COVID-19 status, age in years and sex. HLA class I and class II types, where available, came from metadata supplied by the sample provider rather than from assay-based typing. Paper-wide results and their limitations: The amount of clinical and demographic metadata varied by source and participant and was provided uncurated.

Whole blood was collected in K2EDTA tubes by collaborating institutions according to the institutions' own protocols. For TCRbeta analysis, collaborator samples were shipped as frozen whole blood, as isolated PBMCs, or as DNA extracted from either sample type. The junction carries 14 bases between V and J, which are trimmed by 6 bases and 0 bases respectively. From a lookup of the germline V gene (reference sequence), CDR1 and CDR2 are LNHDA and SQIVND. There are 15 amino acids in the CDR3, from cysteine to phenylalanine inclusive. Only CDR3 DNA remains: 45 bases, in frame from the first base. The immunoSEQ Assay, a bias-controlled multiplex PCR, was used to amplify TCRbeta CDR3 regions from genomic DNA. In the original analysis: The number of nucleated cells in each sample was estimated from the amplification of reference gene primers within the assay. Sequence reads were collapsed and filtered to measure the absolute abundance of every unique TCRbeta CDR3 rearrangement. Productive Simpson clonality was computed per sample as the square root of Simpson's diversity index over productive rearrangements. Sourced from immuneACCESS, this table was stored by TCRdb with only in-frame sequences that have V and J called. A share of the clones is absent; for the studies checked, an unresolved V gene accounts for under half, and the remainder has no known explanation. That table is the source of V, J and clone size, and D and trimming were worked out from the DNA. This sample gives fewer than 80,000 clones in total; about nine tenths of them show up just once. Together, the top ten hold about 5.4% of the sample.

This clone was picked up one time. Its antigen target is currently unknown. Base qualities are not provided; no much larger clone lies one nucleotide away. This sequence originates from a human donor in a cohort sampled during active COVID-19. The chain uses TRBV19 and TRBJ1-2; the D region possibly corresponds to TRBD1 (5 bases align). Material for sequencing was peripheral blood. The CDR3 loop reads CASSPRGTPNYGYTF. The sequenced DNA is TGTGCCAGTAGCCCGCGGGGCACTCCTAACTATGGCTACACCTTC.